Included here is one T cell receptor beta chain sequence, with context. This entry comes from a study of blood T cell repertoires in COVID-19. About the study: T cells, B-cell-depleted T cells, or PBMCs provided the cDNA or gDNA that served as material.

Only in-frame clones appear in the TCRdb table, and some are missing; sequencing was by immunoSEQ multiplex PCR. This table has approximately 110,000 clones, 80% to 90% appearing once. The V and J ends lost 11 bases and 3 bases respectively, with 16 bases between them. Germline CDR1 ENHRY, CDR2 SYGVKD. CDR3 length equals 13 residues. Sample: peripheral blood. The rearrangement links TRBV10-3 to TRBJ1-2; a possible D gene is TRBD1 (5 bases). This TCR was sampled from an elderly woman with acute or convalescent COVID-19. The CDR3 coding sequence is TGTGCCTCGACCTGGGGGGTTGACTATGGCTACACCTTC. Translated: CASTWGVDYGYTF.